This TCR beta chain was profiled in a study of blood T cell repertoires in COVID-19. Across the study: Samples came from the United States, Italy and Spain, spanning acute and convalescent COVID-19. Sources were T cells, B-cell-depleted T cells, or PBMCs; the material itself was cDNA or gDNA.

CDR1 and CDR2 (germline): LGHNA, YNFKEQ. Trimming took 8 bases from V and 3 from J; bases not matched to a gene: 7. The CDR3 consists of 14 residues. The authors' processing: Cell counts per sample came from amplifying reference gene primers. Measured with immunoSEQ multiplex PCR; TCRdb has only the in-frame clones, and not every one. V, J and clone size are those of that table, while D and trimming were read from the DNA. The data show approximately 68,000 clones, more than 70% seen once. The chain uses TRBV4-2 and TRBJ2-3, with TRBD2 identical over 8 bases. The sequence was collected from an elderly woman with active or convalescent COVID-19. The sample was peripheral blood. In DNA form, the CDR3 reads TGTGCCAGCCGGGGGGGCCCCCGAACAGATACGCAGTATTTT. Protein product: CASRGGPRTDTQYF.